Detailed here is one TCR beta chain. These data originate in a study of cytomegalovirus exposure and HLA in healthy donors. Study overall: Prior work identified around 110 million unique TCR beta sequences in approximately 200 million T cells. For the approximately 430 genotyped donors, 65% to 90% fell within the Caucasian-associated ancestry cluster.

The ends were cut back, 11 bases at V and 5 bases at J, with 18 bases in the middle. The CDR3 contains 13 residues. It was with 60 Vbeta and 13 Jbeta primers that the PCR ran. Sequencing used immunoSEQ multiplex PCR; TCRdb keeps in-frame clones, though not all of them. This table holds 200,000 or so clones, around 83% found once. Sequenced sample: PBMCs. The receptor's source is a woman between 35 and 50 years old in good health and CMV-seronegative. This sequence joins TRBV23-1 and TRBJ1-2; the D gene is possibly TRBD1 (6 bases). TRBV23-1 belongs to the ORF category, with a function that is uncertain. The CDR3 loop reads CALPWGLGYGYTF. In nucleotides, the CDR3 is TGCGCCCTCCCGTGGGGGCTCGGGTATGGCTACACCTTC.